This record concerns one TCR beta chain sequence. Alongside a J-beta primer mix, a sample-barcoded 5' primer served in a second PCR lasting about 7 to 12 cycles. One entry per CDR3 protein, called by TCRdb with MiXCR from the 5' RACE reads. The sample holds hundreds of thousands of distinct CDR3 sequences; roughly three fifths are singletons and the top ten take around 25%. This sample is drawn from a study of blood T cells in healthy people across ages. This CDR3 contains 15 residues. Germline lookup yields CDR1 SNHLY and CDR2 FYNNEI. Trimming took off 1 base at V and 6 bases at J, with 10 bases between the two ends.

Sequencing input: blood. This TCR came from a middle-aged man in good health. The V and J genes are TRBV2 and TRBJ1-6; D unclear. This CDR3 is CASSEGRPVNSPLHF. The CDR3 DNA follows: TGTGCCAGCAGTGAAGGGCGGCCTGTTAATTCACCCCTCCACTTT.